This entry lists 5 T cell receptor beta chains sequenced from one sample in a study of blood T cell repertoires in COVID-19. Clones were read by immunoSEQ multiplex PCR, and TCRdb kept only the in-frame ones, dropping some. The sample lists about 270,000 clones; more than 80% were seen once. The sample comprised PBMCs or T cells enriched from blood (not recorded which). The receptors come from a woman younger than 30 who had recovered from COVID-19.

The rearrangement joins TRBV6-1 to TRBJ2-2, with D possibly being TRBD2 (6 bases). This CDR3 is built from 15 residues. Per germline, CDR1 MNHNS and CDR2 SASEGT. V lost 2 bases and J 5 bases, leaving 12 bases between the germline ends. CDR3 DNA: TGTGCCAGCAGTGAAACGGGACTTTCAACCGGGGAGCTGTTTTTT. Residues: CASSETGLSTGELFF.

The V and J genes are TRBV6-1 and TRBJ2-1, with D uncertain. Germline CDR1 and CDR2: MNHNS and SASEGT. V was pared by 3 bases and J by 2 bases, with 5 bases between. The CDR3 is made up of 13 amino acids. The CDR3 DNA sequence: TGTGCCAGCAGTGACCTTCCCTACAATGAGCAGTTCTTC. Protein product: CASSDLPYNEQFF.

The rearrangement links TRBV5-1 to TRBJ1-1; D not certain. Trimming cost V 0 bases and J 0 bases, with 9 bases left between them. The germline CDR1 and CDR2 sequences are SGHRS and YFSETQ. This CDR3 spans 15 amino acids. In DNA, the CDR3 is TGCGCCAGCAGCTTGGGAGGGAACATGAACACTGAAGCTTTCTTT. This sequence encodes CASSLGGNMNTEAFF.

CDR3 protein: CASSQDRWRKLFF. The CDR3 coding sequence is TGTGCCAGCAGCCAAGATCGTTGGAGAAAACTGTTTTTT. V and J are TRBV14 and TRBJ1-4; D uncertain. The germline CDR1 and CDR2 sequences are SGHDN and FVKESK. The CDR3 loop spans 13 amino acids. The germline V and J ends were trimmed by 0 bases and 10 bases, with 9 bases remaining between them. The full variable domain, in which reference TRBV14 and TRBJ1-4 provide the parts outside the CDR3, is EAGVTQFPSHSVIEKGQTVTLRCDPISGHDNLYWYRRVMGKEIKFLLHFVKESKQDESGMPNNRFLAERTGGTYSTLKVQPAELEDSGVYFCASSQDRWRKLFFGSGTQLSVL.

The genes are TRBV18 and TRBJ1-1; 8 bases match TRBD1. The CDR3 sequence is 16 residues long. V lost 2 bases and J lost 0; bases outside the gene matches: 5. Germline V CDR1 and CDR2: KGHSH, LQKENI. Here the CDR3 reads CASSPRQGAMNTEAFF. The CDR3 DNA reads TGTGCCAGCTCACCAAGGCAGGGGGCTATGAACACTGAAGCTTTCTTT.